This note documents a single T cell receptor (beta chain) sequence. Its antigen remains unknown. This entry belongs to a study of Ad26.COV2.S vaccination and SARS-CoV-2 variants. Germline V gene sequence: CDR1 SGDLS, CDR2 YYNGEE. The CDR3 has 13 amino acids. V was pared by 4 bases and J by 6 bases, with 13 bases between. Measured with immunoSEQ multiplex PCR; TCRdb has only the in-frame clones, and not every one. The table has just over 350,000 clones, around 92% seen once. Study-level results: Vaccine recipients surpassed placebo recipients in spike-specific TCR breadth. Vaccine and placebo recipients had similar non-spike TCR breadth. Post-vaccination breadth of spike-specific CD8+ and CD4+ T cell responses was reportedly substantial. The TCR breadth and depth analyses may have understated or missed part of the total T cell responses.

This receptor was taken from a human donor who had recovered from COVID-19. The rearrangement joins TRBV9 to TRBJ1-1; possible D gene TRBD1, 6 bases. The sample in question was peripheral blood, obtained after recovery from COVID-19. CDR3 nucleotide sequence: TGTGCCAGCAGCCGTACAGGGACCGCTGAAGCTTTCTTT. Its translation: CASSRTGTAEAFF.